This record covers a single T cell receptor (beta chain). Losses at the gene ends were 6 bases for V and 5 bases for J; bases not matched to a gene: 4. Germline CDR1 is SNHLY and CDR2 is FYNNEI. The CDR3 contains 13 residues. The data were taken from a study of blood T cell repertoires in COVID-19. At the level of the study: Italy, Spain and the United States were the sources of the convalescent and acute COVID-19 samples.

Assay: immunoSEQ multiplex PCR; the TCRdb copy retains only in-frame clones and omits some. The sample holds approximately 270,000 clones, over 80% seen once. The chain carries TRBV2 and TRBJ2-4, with TRBD1 matching over 7 bases. The sequence was obtained from a woman aged 25 to 39 with acute COVID-19. Sequenced sample: PBMCs or T cells enriched from blood (not recorded which). The CDR3 coding sequence is TGTGCCAGCAGCGACAGGGTGGAAAACATTCAGTACTTC. Its protein product is CASSDRVENIQYF. The full variable domain, rest sourced from reference TRBV2 and TRBJ2-4, is EPEVTQTPSHQVTQMGQEVILRCVPISNHLYFYWYRQILGQKVEFLVSFYNNEISEKSEIFDDQFSVERPDGSNFTLKIRSTKLEDSAMYFCASSDRVENIQYFGAGTRLSVL.